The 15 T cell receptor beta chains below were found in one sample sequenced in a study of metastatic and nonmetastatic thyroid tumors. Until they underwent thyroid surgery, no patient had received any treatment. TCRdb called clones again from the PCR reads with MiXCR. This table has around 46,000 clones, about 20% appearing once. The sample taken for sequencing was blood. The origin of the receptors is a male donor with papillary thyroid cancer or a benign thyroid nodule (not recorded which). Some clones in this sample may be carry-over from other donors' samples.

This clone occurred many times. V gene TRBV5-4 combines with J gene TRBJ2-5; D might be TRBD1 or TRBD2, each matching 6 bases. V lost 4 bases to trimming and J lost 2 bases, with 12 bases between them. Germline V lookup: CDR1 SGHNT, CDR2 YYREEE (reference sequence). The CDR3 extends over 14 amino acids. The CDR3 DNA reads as TGTGCCAGCAGCGGAGGGACATTTCAAGAGACCCAGTACTTC. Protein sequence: CASSGGTFQETQYF.

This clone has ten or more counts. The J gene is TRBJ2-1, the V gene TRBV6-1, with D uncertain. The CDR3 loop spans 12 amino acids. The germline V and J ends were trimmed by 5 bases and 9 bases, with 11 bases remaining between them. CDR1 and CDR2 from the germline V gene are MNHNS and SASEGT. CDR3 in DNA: TGTGCCAGCAGTTCGAGATACGGTGAGCAGTTCTTC. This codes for CASSSRYGEQFF.

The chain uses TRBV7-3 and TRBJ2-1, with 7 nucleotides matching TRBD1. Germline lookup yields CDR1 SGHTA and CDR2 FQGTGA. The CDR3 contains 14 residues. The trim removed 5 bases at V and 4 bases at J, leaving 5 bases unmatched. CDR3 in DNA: TGTGCCAGCAGCCGGGGACAGATATACAATGAGCAGTTCTTC. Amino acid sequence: CASSRGQIYNEQFF.

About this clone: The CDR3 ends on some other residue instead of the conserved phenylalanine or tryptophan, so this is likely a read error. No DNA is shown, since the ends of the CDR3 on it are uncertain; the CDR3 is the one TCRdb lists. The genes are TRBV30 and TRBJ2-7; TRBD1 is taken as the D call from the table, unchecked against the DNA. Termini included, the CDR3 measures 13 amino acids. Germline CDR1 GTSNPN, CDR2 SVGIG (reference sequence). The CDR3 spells CVWSLWLEDPPSL.

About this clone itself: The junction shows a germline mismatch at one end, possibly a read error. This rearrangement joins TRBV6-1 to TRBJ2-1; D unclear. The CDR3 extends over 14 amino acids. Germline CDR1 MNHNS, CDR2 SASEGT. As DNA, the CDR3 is TGTGCCACCTGCAGAGAGCATTCCTACAATGAGCAGTCCTTC. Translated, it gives CATCREHSYNEQSF.

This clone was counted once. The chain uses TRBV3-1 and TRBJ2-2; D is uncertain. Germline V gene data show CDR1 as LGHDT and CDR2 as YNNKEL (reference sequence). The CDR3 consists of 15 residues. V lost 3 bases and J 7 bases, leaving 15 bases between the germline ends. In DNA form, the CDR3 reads TGTGCCAGCAGCCAGGAGACCCATAAGAGCGGGGAGCTGTTTTTT. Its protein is CASSQETHKSGELFF. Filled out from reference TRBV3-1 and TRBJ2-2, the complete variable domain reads DTAVSQTPKYLVTQMGNDKSIKCEQNLGHDTMYWYKQDSKKFLKIMFSYNNKELIINETVPNRFSPKSPDKAHLNLHINSLELGDSAVYFCASSQETHKSGELFFGEGSRLTVL.

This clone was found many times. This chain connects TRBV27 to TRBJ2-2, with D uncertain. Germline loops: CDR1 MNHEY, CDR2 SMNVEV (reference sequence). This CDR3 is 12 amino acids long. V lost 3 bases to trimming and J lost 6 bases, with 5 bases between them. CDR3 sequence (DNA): TGTGCCAGCAGTTTTCGCCCCGGGGAGCTGTTTTTT. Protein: CASSFRPGELFF.

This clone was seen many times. CDR3 amino acids: CASSLELMNTEAFF. The CDR3, as DNA: TGTGCCAGCAGCTTAGAACTAATGAACACTGAAGCTTTCTTT. The chain is built from TRBV7-9 and TRBJ1-1; no reliable D call. The CDR3 runs to 14 residues. From germline, CDR1 is SEHNR and CDR2 FQNEAQ (reference sequence). The V gene lost 1 base and the J gene lost 0 bases, with 6 bases spanning the gap.

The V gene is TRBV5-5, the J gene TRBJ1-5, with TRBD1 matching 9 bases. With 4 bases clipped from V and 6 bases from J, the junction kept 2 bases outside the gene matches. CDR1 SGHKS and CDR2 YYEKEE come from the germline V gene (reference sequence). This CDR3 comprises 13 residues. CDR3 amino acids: CASSLTGGQPQHF. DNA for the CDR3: TGTGCCAGCAGCCTGACAGGGGGTCAGCCCCAGCATTTT.

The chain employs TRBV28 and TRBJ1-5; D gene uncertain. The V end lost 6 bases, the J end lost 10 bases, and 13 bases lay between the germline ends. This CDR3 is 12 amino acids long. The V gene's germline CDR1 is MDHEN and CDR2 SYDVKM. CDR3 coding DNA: TGTGCCAGCAGGCGGCGGGGTCATCCCCAGCATTTT. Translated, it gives CASRRRGHPQHF. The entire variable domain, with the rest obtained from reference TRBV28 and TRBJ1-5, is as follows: DVKVTQSSRYLVKRTGEKVFLECVQDMDHENMFWYRQDPGLGLRLIYFSYDVKMKEKGDIPEGYSVSREKKERFSLILESASTNQTSMYLCASRRRGHPQHFGDGTRLSIL.

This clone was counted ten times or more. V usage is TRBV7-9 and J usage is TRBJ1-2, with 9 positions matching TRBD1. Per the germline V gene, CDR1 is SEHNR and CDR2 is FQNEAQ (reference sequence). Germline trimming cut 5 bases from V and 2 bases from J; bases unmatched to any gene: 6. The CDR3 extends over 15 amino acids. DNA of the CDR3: TGTGCCAGCAGCGGACCGGGGACAGGGAACTATGGCTACACCTTC. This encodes CASSGPGTGNYGYTF.

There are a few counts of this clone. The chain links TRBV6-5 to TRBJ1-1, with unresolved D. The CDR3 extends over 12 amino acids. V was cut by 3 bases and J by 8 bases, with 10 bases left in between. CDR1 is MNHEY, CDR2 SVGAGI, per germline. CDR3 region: CASSYATGEAFF. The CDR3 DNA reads TGTGCCAGCAGTTATGCGACGGGAGAAGCTTTCTTT.

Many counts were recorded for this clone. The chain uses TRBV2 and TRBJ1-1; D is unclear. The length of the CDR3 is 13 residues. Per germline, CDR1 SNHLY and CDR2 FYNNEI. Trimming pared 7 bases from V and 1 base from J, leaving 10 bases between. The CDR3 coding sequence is TGTGCCAGCACCCAAGGAGAGAACACTGAAGCTTTCTTT. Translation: CASTQGENTEAFF. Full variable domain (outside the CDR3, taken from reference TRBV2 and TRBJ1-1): EPEVTQTPSHQVTQMGQEVILRCVPISNHLYFYWYRQILGQKVEFLVSFYNNEISEKSEIFDDQFSVERPDGSNFTLKIRSTKLEDSAMYFCASTQGENTEAFFGQGTRLTVV.

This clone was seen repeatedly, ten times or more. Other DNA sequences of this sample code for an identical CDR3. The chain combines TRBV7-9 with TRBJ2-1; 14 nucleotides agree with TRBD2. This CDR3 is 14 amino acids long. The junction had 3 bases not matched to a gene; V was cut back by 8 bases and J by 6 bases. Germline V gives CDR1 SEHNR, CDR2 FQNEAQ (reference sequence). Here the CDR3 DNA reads TGTGCCAGCGAGGGACTAGCGGGAGCCAATGAGCAGTTCTTC. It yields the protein CASEGLAGANEQFF.

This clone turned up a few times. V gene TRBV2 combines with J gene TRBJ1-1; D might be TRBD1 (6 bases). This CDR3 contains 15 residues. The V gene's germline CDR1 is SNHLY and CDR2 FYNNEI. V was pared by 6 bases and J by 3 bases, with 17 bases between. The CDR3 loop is CASRRRGGVDTEAFF. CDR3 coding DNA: TGTGCCAGCAGGAGGAGGGGGGGGGTTGACACTGAAGCTTTCTTT. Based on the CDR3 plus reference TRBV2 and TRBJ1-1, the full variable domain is EPEVTQTPSHQVTQMGQEVILRCVPISNHLYFYWYRQILGQKVEFLVSFYNNEISEKSEIFDDQFSVERPDGSNFTLKIRSTKLEDSAMYFCASRRRGGVDTEAFFGQGTRLTVV.